This T cell receptor beta chain was sequenced in a study of OX40 agonist ivuxolimab in advanced cancers. Overall study context: Every 2 weeks, patients received ivuxolimab intravenously, dosed at 0.01 to 10 mg/kg. Whole-study findings and limits: At doses 0.1 to 3.0 mg/kg, CD4+ and CD8+ clones expanded. Part of the nonresponder group also had normalized T-cell clonal expansion that was low.

CDR3 length equals 20 residues. With regard to this clone: What it binds is not known.

This table comes from immunoSEQ multiplex PCR, and its TCRdb copy is limited to in-frame clones, with some not included. The table shows approximately 76,000 clones, with roughly 90% occurring only once. Autoimmune disease history or systemic immunosuppression disqualified patients. This chain joins TRBV21-1 and TRBJ2-3; the table's D call, TRBD2, was not checked against the DNA. TRBV21-1 is a documented pseudogene. This TCR came from an adult with an advanced solid tumor such as melanoma, head and neck, liver or kidney cancer. The sample consisted of CD4+ or CD8+ T cells sorted from blood, taken in a trial of the OX40 agonist ivuxolimab. CDR3 coding DNA: TGTGCCAGCAGCTCGCGACTAGCGGAGAAAACCTGCGTACTCACAGATACGCAGTATTTT. This gives the protein CASSSRLAEKTCVLTDTQYF.